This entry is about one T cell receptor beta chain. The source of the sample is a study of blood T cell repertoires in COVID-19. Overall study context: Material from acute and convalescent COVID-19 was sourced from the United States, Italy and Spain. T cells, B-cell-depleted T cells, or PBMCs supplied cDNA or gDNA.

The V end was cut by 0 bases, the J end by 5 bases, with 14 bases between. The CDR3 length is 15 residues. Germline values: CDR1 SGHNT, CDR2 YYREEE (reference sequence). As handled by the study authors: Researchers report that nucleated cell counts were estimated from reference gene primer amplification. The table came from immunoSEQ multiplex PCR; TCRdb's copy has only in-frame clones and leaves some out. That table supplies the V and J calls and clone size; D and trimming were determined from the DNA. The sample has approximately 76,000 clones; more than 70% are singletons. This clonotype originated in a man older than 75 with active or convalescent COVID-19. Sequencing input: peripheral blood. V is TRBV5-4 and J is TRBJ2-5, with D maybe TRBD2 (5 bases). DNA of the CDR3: TGTGCCAGCAGCTTGGAGGGCGGGTCTTGGGAGACCCAGTACTTC. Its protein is CASSLEGGSWETQYF.